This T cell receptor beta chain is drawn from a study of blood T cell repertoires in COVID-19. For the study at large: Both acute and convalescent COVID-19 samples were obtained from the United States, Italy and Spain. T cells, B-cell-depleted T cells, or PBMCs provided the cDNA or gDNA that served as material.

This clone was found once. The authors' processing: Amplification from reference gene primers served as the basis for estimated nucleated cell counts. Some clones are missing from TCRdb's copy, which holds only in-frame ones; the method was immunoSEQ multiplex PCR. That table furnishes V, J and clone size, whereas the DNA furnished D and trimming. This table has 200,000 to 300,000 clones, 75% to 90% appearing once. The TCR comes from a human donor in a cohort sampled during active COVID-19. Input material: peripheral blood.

The CDR3 bases are TGTGCCAGCAGTGTAGCGGGACCGAATGAGCAGTTCTTC. This codes for CASSVAGPNEQFF. This chain joins TRBV5-4 and TRBJ2-1; 8 bases map to TRBD2. The CDR3 spans 13 residues. Germline assignment: CDR1 SGHNT and CDR2 YYREEE (reference sequence). With 5 bases clipped from V and 7 bases from J, the junction kept 5 bases outside the gene matches. Filled out from reference TRBV5-4 and TRBJ2-1, the complete variable domain reads ETGVTQSPTHLIKTRGQQVTLRCSSQSGHNTVSWYQQALGQGPQFIFQYYREEENGRGNFPPRFSGLQFPNYSSELNVNALELDDSALYLCASSVAGPNEQFFGPGTRLTVL.